These 9 T cell receptor beta chains were all obtained from the same sample, sequenced in a study of OX40 agonist ivuxolimab in advanced cancers. TCRdb's table, derived via immunoSEQ multiplex PCR, lists solely in-frame clones and lacks some. Here the sample spans 35,000 to 45,000 clones, roughly 86% being singletons. The sample consisted of CD4+ or CD8+ T cells sorted from blood, taken in a trial of the OX40 agonist ivuxolimab. The source of these receptors is an adult with an advanced solid tumor such as melanoma, head and neck, liver or kidney cancer.

This chain connects TRBV5-4 to TRBJ1-2, with 8 bases that match TRBD1. The CDR3 length is 14 residues. Germline-derived CDR1 and CDR2 are SGHNT and YYREEE (reference sequence). V gave up 4 bases and J gave up 6 bases; unmatched junction bases: 8. The CDR3 nucleotides are TGTGCCAGCAGCGAACAGGGGGGGTTCAATGGCTACACCTTC. The encoded protein is CASSEQGGFNGYTF.

V and J are TRBV29-1 and TRBJ1-2; 8 bases map to TRBD1. This CDR3 is 17 amino acids long. V shed 1 base and J 2 bases; nucleotides not matched to a gene: 12. The germline V gene has CDR1 SQVTM and CDR2 ANQGSEA. DNA of the CDR3: TGCAGCGTTGAAGTTCTGCAGGGGGCGTCCCCAAACTATGGCTACACCTTC. Encoded protein: CSVEVLQGASPNYGYTF.

The chain has TRBV5-5 and TRBJ1-1; 10 positions agree with TRBD1. CDR3 size: 16 residues. Germline V gene lookup returns CDR1 SGHKS and CDR2 YYEKEE (reference sequence). V lost 0 bases and J lost 6; bases outside the gene matches: 8. The CDR3 loop reads CASSLGQGAFLPEAFF. The CDR3 bases are TGTGCCAGCAGCTTGGGACAGGGGGCGTTTCTACCTGAAGCTTTCTTT.

The J gene is TRBJ2-1, the V gene TRBV7-6; TRBD1 agrees at 7 bases. Germline lookup yields CDR1 SGHVS and CDR2 FNYEAQ. The CDR3 has 12 amino acids. Trimming took 5 bases from V and 6 from J; bases not matched to a gene: 1. CDR3 sequence: CASSGTANEQFF. Written as DNA, the CDR3 is TGTGCCAGCAGCGGGACAGCCAATGAGCAGTTCTTC.

The chain uses TRBV6-5 and TRBJ1-4; 9 bases agree with TRBD1. V gave up 2 bases and J gave up 8 bases; unmatched junction bases: 6. CDR3 size: 15 residues. Germline V gene sequence: CDR1 MNHEY, CDR2 SVGAGI. Here the CDR3 DNA reads TGTGCCAGCAGTTACACGGGACAGGGCTTGGAAAAACTGTTTTTT. Its translation: CASSYTGQGLEKLFF.

The V and J genes are TRBV29-1 and TRBJ2-7; D gene unclear. The CDR3 spans 14 residues. Germline assignment: CDR1 SQVTM and CDR2 ANQGSEA. Trimming pared 4 bases from V and 1 base from J, leaving 14 bases between. CDR3 nucleotide sequence: TGCAGCGTTGTCTCTGCTCGGGCTTCCTACGAGCAGTACTTC. This encodes CSVVSARASYEQYF.

V usage is TRBV4-3 and J usage is TRBJ1-2; TRBD1 aligns across 9 bases. The CDR3 spans 17 residues. Germline loops: CDR1 LGHNA, CDR2 YSLEER. V shed 3 bases and J 7 bases; nucleotides not matched to a gene: 15. CDR3 sequence reads: CASSQEPQTGGDGGYTF. CDR3 bases: TGCGCCAGCAGCCAGGAACCCCAGACAGGGGGGGATGGTGGCTACACCTTC.

This chain links TRBV29-1 with TRBJ2-3, with 8 bases that match TRBD2. The CDR3 consists of 14 residues. In germline, CDR1 is SQVTM, CDR2 ANQGSEA. V was clipped by 7 bases and J by 3 bases; unmatched bases: 9. The CDR3 DNA reads as TGCAGCGCCCTGACAGGACTAGCAACAGATACGCAGTATTTT. Translation: CSALTGLATDTQYF.

This chain connects TRBV19 to TRBJ2-2; TRBD2 might be the D (6 bases). The CDR3 spans 14 residues. Germline CDR1 LNHDA, CDR2 SQIVND (reference sequence). Trimming stripped 4 bases from V and 1 base from J, with 7 bases between. This chain's CDR3 is CASSRRGNTGELFF. CDR3 DNA sequence: TGTGCCAGTAGTAGGAGGGGGAACACCGGGGAGCTGTTTTTT.